This TCR beta chain was captured in a study of early T cells in non-severe SARS-CoV-2 infection. CDR1 is MRHNA, CDR2 SNTAGT, per germline. This CDR3 region has 14 residues. General study points: Matches to VDJdb favored anti-spike CD8 responses and missed private and CD4 specificities.

TCRdb reprocessed the 5' RACE reads with MiXCR, giving one entry per CDR3 protein. The sample includes 32,000 or so distinct CDR3 sequences, approximately 10% seen only once; the top ten take roughly 13%. As to this clonotype: Its matching antigen is unknown. A read error may explain this, as a much larger clone is one base away.

This clonotype was obtained from an adult who was a healthcare worker with PCR-confirmed SARS-CoV-2 infection or an uninfected control (not recorded which). Sequencing was carried out using whole blood. The chain joins TRBV6-4 to TRBJ2-6; D is perhaps TRBD1 (5 bases). CDR3 in DNA: TGTGGCAGCAGCAGGGATCTTGGGGCCAACGTCCTGACTTTC. Translated: CGSSRDLGANVLTF.